This TCR beta chain is drawn from a study of beta chain features in type 1 diabetes. Points from the study as a whole: Insertion counts at VDJ junctions were lower in type 1 diabetes patients, who also showed more deletions there. In every one of the four CD4+ subsets, TCRB CDR3s were moderately but significantly shorter in Type 1 diabetes patients.

The CDR3 sequence is 17 residues long. Germline loops: CDR1 SGHRS, CDR2 YFSETQ. V lost 4 bases to trimming and J lost 7 bases; unmatched junction nucleotides: 7. This clone was observed a handful of times. Its antigen remains unidentified. Since all of the isolated RNA was reverse transcribed, expressed TCRB transcripts were what got sequenced. Samples of naive, central memory and regulatory T cells yielded a mean of approximately 3.9 million reads. This table comes from immunoSEQ multiplex PCR, and its TCRdb copy is limited to in-frame clones, with some not included. Of approximately 250,000 clones listed, 9.6% were seen once; the top ten hold 0.03% to 0.04%.

This chain joins TRBV5-1 and TRBJ2-2; 16 nucleotides match TRBD2. Source material: naive CD4+ T cells from blood. The TCR sequence derives from a woman aged 18-29 years in good health. The CDR3 nucleotides are TGCGCCAGCAGCAAGGGACTAGCGGGAGGGCCGGACGGGGAGCTGTTTTTT. Encoded protein: CASSKGLAGGPDGELFF.